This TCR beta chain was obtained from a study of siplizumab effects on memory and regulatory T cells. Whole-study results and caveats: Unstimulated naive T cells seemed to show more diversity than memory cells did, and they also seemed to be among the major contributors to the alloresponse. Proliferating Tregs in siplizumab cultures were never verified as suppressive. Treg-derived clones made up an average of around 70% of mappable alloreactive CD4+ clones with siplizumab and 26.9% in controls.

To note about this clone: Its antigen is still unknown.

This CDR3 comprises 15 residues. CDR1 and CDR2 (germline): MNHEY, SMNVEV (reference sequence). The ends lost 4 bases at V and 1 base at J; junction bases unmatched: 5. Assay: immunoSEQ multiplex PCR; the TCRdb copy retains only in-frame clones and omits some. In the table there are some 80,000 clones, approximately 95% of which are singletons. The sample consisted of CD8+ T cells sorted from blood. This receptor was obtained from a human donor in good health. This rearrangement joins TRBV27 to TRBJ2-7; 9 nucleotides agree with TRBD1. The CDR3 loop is CASSSPGTGSYEQYF. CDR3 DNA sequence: TGTGCCAGCAGTTCTCCCGGGACAGGGTCCTACGAGCAGTACTTC.